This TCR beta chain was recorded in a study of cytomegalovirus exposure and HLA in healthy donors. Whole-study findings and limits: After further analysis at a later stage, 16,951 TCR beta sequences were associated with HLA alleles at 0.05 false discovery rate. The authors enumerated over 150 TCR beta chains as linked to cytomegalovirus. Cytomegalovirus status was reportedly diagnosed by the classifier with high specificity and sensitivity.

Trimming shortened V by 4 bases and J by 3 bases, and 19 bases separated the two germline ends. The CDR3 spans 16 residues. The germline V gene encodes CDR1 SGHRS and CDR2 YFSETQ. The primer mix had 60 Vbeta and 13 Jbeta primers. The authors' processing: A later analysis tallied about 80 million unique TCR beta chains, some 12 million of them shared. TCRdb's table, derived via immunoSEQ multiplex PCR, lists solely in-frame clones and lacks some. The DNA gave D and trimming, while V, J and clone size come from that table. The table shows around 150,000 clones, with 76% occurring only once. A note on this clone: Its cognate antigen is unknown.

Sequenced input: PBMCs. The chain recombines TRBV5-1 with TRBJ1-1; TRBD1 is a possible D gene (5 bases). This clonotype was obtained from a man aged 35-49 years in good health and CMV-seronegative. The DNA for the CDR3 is TGCGCCAGCAGCCCGCGGGACTTTGCGTCTGACACTGAAGCTTTCTTT. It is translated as CASSPRDFASDTEAFF.